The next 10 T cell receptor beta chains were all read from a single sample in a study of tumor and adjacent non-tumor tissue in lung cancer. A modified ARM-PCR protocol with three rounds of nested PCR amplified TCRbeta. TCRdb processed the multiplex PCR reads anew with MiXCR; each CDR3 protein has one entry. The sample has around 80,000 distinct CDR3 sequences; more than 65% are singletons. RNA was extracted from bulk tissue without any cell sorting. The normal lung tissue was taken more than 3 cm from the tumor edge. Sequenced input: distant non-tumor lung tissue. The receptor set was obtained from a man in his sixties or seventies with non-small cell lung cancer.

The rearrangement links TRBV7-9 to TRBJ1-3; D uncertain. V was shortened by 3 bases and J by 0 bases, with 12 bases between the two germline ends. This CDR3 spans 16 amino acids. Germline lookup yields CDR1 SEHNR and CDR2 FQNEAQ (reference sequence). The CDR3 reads CASSFLSPFSGNTIYF. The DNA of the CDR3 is TGTGCCAGCAGCTTTCTTAGTCCATTCTCTGGAAACACCATATATTTT.

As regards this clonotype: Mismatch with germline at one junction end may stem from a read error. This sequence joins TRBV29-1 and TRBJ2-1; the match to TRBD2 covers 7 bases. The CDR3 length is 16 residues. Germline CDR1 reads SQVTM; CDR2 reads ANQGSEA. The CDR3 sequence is CSVDGVPYRDYNDQFF. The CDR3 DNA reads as TGCAGCGTCGATGGAGTCCCCTATCGGGACTACAATGATCAGTTCTTC.

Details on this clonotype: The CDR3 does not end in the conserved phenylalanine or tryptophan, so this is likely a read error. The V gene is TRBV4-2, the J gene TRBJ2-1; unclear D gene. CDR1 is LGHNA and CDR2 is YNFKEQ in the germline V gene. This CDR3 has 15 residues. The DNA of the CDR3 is TGTACCAGCAGCCAAGACCATGGAGCCTACAATGAGCAGTTCATC. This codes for CTSSQDHGAYNEQFI.

CDR3 protein: CSVEFYWTMGRKQETQYF. DNA for the CDR3: TGCAGCGTTGAATTCTATTGGACTATGGGGCGCAAACAAGAGACCCAGTACTTC. This chain connects TRBV29-1 to TRBJ2-5, with D perhaps TRBD2 (6 bases). V was trimmed by 2 bases and J by 2 bases, leaving 24 bases between them. The CDR3 is 18 residues long. Germline-derived CDR1 and CDR2 are SQVTM and ANQGSEA.

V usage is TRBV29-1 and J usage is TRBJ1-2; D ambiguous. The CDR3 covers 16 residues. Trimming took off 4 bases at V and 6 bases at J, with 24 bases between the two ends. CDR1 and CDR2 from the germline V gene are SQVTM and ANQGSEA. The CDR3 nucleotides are TGCAGCGTTGTCCCCTATCGATCCTCGAGTGAAGATGGCTACACCTTC. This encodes CSVVPYRSSSEDGYTF.

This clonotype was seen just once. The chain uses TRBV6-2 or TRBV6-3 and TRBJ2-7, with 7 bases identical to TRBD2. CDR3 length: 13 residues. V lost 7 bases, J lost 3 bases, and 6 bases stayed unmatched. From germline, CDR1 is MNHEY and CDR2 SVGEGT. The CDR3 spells CASIRGVNYEQYF. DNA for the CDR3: TGTGCCAGCATCCGGGGGGTCAACTACGAGCAGTACTTC.

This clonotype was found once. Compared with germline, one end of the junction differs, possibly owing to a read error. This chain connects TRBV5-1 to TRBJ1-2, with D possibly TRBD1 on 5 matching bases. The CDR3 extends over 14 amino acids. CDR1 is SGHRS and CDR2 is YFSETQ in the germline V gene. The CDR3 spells CATSLADSYYGYTF. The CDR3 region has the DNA TGCGCCACCAGCTTGGCCGACAGTTACTATGGCTACACCTTC.

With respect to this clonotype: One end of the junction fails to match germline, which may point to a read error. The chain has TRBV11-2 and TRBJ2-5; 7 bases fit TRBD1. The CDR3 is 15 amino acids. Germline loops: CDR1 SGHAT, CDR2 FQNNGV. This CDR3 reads CASSPGTVGQETHYF. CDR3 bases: TGTGCCAGCAGCCCTGGGACAGTTGGACAAGAGACCCACTACTTC.

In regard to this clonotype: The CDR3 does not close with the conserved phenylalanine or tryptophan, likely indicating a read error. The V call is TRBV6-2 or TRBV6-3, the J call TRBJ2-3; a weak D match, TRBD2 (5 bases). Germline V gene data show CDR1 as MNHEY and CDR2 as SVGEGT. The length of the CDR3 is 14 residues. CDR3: CASQRDLGADMQYL. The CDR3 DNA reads TGTGCCAGCCAGAGGGATTTAGGCGCAGATATGCAGTATTTG.

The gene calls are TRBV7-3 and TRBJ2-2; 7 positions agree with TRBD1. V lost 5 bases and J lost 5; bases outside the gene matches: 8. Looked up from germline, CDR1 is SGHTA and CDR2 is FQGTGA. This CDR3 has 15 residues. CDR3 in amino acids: CASSPTGDLTGELFF. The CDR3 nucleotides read TGTGCCAGCAGCCCAACAGGGGACCTTACCGGGGAGCTGTTTTTT.